The source of this TCR beta chain is a study of shared T cell receptors in the human thymus. Some clones are missing from TCRdb's copy, which holds only in-frame ones; the method was immunoSEQ multiplex PCR. The top ten hold 0.008% to 0.011% of the sample, which has approximately 660,000 clones, around 87% seen once. Unmatched junction bases numbered 13, after V lost 5 bases and J lost 3 bases. Germline assignment: CDR1 SGHTA and CDR2 FQGNSA. CDR3 size: 16 residues. The data also belong to a second study, concerning human thymus T cells. Turning to that study: Immunologically healthy infants in Finland undergoing congenital heart defect surgery were the donors. Resections obtained during corrective heart surgery supplied the thymus tissue. Thymic and blood repertoires appeared to show biased V and J gene usage.

The chain is built from TRBV7-2 and TRBJ2-7; TRBD2 matches at 7 bases. Sample: thymocytes. The sequence came from a boy in the first two years of life with a congenital heart defect. The CDR3 here is CASSPSPAGPYYEQYF. The DNA of the CDR3 is TGTGCCAGCAGCCCCTCCCCAGCGGGGCCGTACTACGAGCAGTACTTC.